This TCR beta chain was observed in a study of T cell responses to AZD1222 COVID-19 vaccine. Study-wide results and limits: Repertoires were collected only later (after the peak T cell response had occurred). White British donors predominated, females outnumbered males, and clonal diversity was possibly underestimated. Nearly half of spike-specific TCRs reportedly target variant regions that are unmutated in the B.1.351 and B.1.1.7 variants.

Profiled with immunoSEQ multiplex PCR; TCRdb holds only in-frame clones, not every one. The sample lists about 140,000 clones, about 93% occurring once. This CDR3 comprises 14 residues. V was clipped by 5 bases and J by 1 base, with 12 bases between them. Germline lookup yields CDR1 SGHTA and CDR2 FQGTGA. Remarks on this clone: Antigen specificity is unknown.

The rearrangement joins TRBV7-3 to TRBJ2-7, with D perhaps given as TRBD1 or TRBD2 (5 bases each). The material sequenced was peripheral blood, taken 28 days after the second AZD1222 dose. The sequence came from an adult who received the AZD1222 COVID-19 vaccine. The CDR3: CASSPRGGSYEQYF. The CDR3 DNA reads as TGTGCCAGCAGCCCTCGGGGCGGTTCCTACGAGCAGTACTTC. Full variable domain (rest looked up from reference TRBV7-3 and TRBJ2-7): GAGVSQTPSNKVTEKGKYVELRCDPISGHTALYWYRQSLGQGPEFLIYFQGTGAADDSGLPNDRFFAVRPEGSVSTLKIQRTERGDSAVYLCASSPRGGSYEQYFGPGTRLTVT.